These 30 T cell receptor beta chains share one sample of origin, sequenced in a study of radiotherapy plus CTLA-4 blockade in lung cancer. The repertoire was sequenced with immunoSEQ multiplex PCR; TCRdb's copy has only in-frame clones and lacks some. Found here are 84,000 or so clones, approximately 83% of them singletons; the top ten hold 13% to 15%. The specimen comprised peripheral blood, sampled from a patient treated with radiotherapy plus ipilimumab. The receptors derive from a human donor with non-small cell lung cancer that progressed on radiotherapy plus ipilimumab.

This rearrangement joins TRBV6-1 to TRBJ1-2; 9 positions agree with TRBD1. V lost 1 base, J lost 8 bases, and 11 bases stayed unmatched. Germline CDR1 reads MNHNS; CDR2 reads SASEGT. The length of the CDR3 is 16 residues. Written as DNA, the CDR3 is TGTGCCAGCAGTGAAGAGGGACAGGGTATATTTAACGGCTACACCTTC. It codes for CASSEEGQGIFNGYTF.

This clone was recorded a few times. The V and J genes are TRBV7-9 and TRBJ2-7; the D gene is possibly TRBD1 (5 bases). V was trimmed by 5 bases and J by 6 bases, leaving 11 bases between them. The length of the CDR3 is 12 residues. In germline, CDR1 is SEHNR, CDR2 FQNEAQ (reference sequence). CDR3 bases: TGTGCCAGCAGCCAGGGTGTAGGCGAGCAGTACTTC. Its protein product is CASSQGVGEQYF.

This chain links TRBV28 with TRBJ1-2, with D unresolved. The CDR3 runs 13 residues. V lost 3 bases and J lost 4, with 9 bases in between. The V gene's germline CDR1 is MDHEN and CDR2 SYDVKM. The CDR3 reads CASSFWQIYGYTF. The CDR3 DNA reads TGTGCCAGCAGTTTTTGGCAAATCTATGGCTACACCTTC.

The chain has TRBV29-1 and TRBJ2-1; D is unclear. V was shortened by 7 bases and J by 5 bases, with 15 bases between the two germline ends. Germline V gene lookup returns CDR1 SQVTM and CDR2 ANQGSEA. The length of the CDR3 is 13 residues. The CDR3 DNA follows: TGCAGCGCCCCCCGTGGGGAACACAATGAGCAGTTCTTC. Amino acid sequence: CSAPRGEHNEQFF.

J is TRBJ2-2 and V is TRBV9; 9 bases are a match to TRBD2. V shed 0 bases and J 7 bases; nucleotides not matched to a gene: 7. The CDR3 has 16 amino acids. Germline V lookup: CDR1 SGDLS, CDR2 YYNGEE. For the CDR3, the DNA is TGTGCCAGCAGCGTAGCTCGAGCGGGGGGCGTCGGGGAGCTGTTTTTT. Protein product: CASSVARAGGVGELFF.

This chain uses TRBV11-1 with TRBJ2-7, with 7 bases that match TRBD1. V trimming: 4 bases; J trimming: 3 bases; junction bases outside the gene matches: 9. Germline CDR1 is SGHAT and CDR2 is FQDESV (reference sequence). The CDR3 is made up of 15 amino acids. The CDR3, as DNA: TGTGCCAGCAGCTGGACCGGGACAGACCTCTACGAGCAGTACTTC. Its protein product is CASSWTGTDLYEQYF.

This chain links TRBV5-1 with TRBJ2-5; TRBD2 aligns across 9 bases. V shed 1 base, J shed 1 base, and the junction held 2 bases outside the gene matches. The V gene's germline CDR1 is SGHRS and CDR2 YFSETQ. The CDR3 length is 15 residues. CDR3 loop: CASSLRRGGQETQYF. The CDR3 coding sequence is TGCGCCAGCAGCTTGAGGCGGGGGGGCCAAGAGACCCAGTACTTC.

The chain joins TRBV5-1 to TRBJ2-3, with D perhaps being TRBD1 or TRBD2 (5 bases each). From germline, CDR1 is SGHRS and CDR2 YFSETQ. The CDR3 totals 13 residues. Deletions cut 2 bases from V and 8 bases from J, with 12 bases between. The DNA of the CDR3 is TGCGCCAGCAGCTTAACAGCTGGGGGTACGCAGTATTTT. As protein: CASSLTAGGTQYF.

The genes are TRBV19 and TRBJ2-7, with 7 nucleotides matching TRBD2. There are 15 residues in the CDR3. J lost 5 bases, V lost 7 bases, and 14 bases had no gene match. Germline CDR1 reads LNHDA; CDR2 reads SQIVND (reference sequence). As DNA, the CDR3 is TGTGCCAGTAAATCCGGGGCCAGCGGGGTTGACGAGCAGTACTTC. It is translated as CASKSGASGVDEQYF.

As concerns this clone: Other DNA sequences of this sample code for an identical CDR3. The chain joins TRBV29-1 to TRBJ2-5, with D tentatively TRBD1 (5 bases). Germline CDR1 SQVTM, CDR2 ANQGSEA. V was pared by 7 bases and J by 4 bases, with 22 bases between. CDR3 length: 15 amino acids. The CDR3 is CSAYGRTSRAETQYF. The CDR3 DNA sequence: TGCAGCGCTTACGGACGGACCAGCAGGGCAGAGACCCAGTACTTC.

This clone was found once. The chain has TRBV5-1 and TRBJ2-2; a weak D match, TRBD1 (6 bases). Germline V CDR1 and CDR2: SGHRS, YFSETQ. The CDR3 loop spans 15 amino acids. The V gene lost 4 bases and the J gene lost 4 bases, with 14 bases spanning the gap. The CDR3 bases are TGCGCCAGCAGCCAAGGACAGCTTCGCACCGGGGAGCTGTTTTTT. This gives the protein CASSQGQLRTGELFF.

V and J are TRBV9 and TRBJ1-1, with no clear D. This CDR3 is 14 amino acids long. Germline V lookup: CDR1 SGDLS, CDR2 YYNGEE. Trimming pared 4 bases from V and 3 bases from J, leaving 13 bases between. CDR3 sequence (DNA): TGTGCCAGCAGCCGGCGATTCGGTGACACTGAAGCTTTCTTT. Its protein product is CASSRRFGDTEAFF.

This chain links TRBV14 with TRBJ1-4; 12 positions agree with TRBD1. The trim removed 4 bases at V and 10 bases at J, leaving 13 bases unmatched. The length of the CDR3 is 17 residues. Germline CDR1 and CDR2: SGHDN and FVKESK. CDR3 nucleotides: TGTGCCAGCAGCCCTACCGGGACAGGGGGCGCGTCGCGAAAACTGTTTTTT. Translated: CASSPTGTGGASRKLFF. Filled out from reference TRBV14 and TRBJ1-4, the complete variable domain reads EAGVTQFPSHSVIEKGQTVTLRCDPISGHDNLYWYRRVMGKEIKFLLHFVKESKQDESGMPNNRFLAERTGGTYSTLKVQPAELEDSGVYFCASSPTGTGGASRKLFFGSGTQLSVL.

The chain combines TRBV5-1 with TRBJ2-5, with 11 bases aligning to TRBD2. The J call may be faulty, since TRBJ2-7 better matches the DNA end. Germline V gives CDR1 SGHRS, CDR2 YFSETQ. The CDR3 is made up of 15 amino acids. Here the CDR3 DNA reads TGCGCCAGCAGCCCCCCCACTAGCGGGGGCCACGAGCAGTACTTC. Translated: CASSPPTSGGHEQYF.

The chain is built from TRBV11-3 and TRBJ2-7, with 15 bases fitting TRBD2. The CDR3 contains 16 residues. Per germline, CDR1 SGHNT and CDR2 YENEEA. V lost 6 bases and J lost 4; bases outside the gene matches: 7. The CDR3 reads CASRPGLAGGKYEQYF. The CDR3 DNA is TGTGCCAGCAGACCTGGACTAGCGGGAGGGAAATACGAGCAGTACTTC.

The chain employs TRBV9 and TRBJ2-7; unclear D gene. Looked up from germline, CDR1 is SGDLS and CDR2 is YYNGEE. There are 12 residues in the CDR3. Trimming pared 4 bases from V and 7 bases from J, leaving 12 bases between. The CDR3 DNA is TGTGCCAGCAGCCCCAATTTTCGGGAGCAGTACTTC. Translation: CASSPNFREQYF.

This rearrangement joins TRBV5-1 to TRBJ2-5; D not certain. The CDR3 consists of 15 residues. Germline CDR1 SGHRS, CDR2 YFSETQ. The V end lost 0 bases, the J end lost 4 bases, and 13 bases lay between the germline ends. Here the CDR3 reads CASSLGAGLGETQYF. In nucleotides, the CDR3 is TGCGCCAGCAGCTTGGGCGCCGGGTTAGGAGAGACCCAGTACTTC.

The rearrangement uses TRBV29-1 and TRBJ2-7; 10 bases map to TRBD1. The junction had 10 bases not matched to a gene; V was cut back by 1 base and J by 7 bases. CDR1 SQVTM and CDR2 ANQGSEA come from the germline V gene. The CDR3 has 15 residues. CDR3 bases: TGCAGCGTTGAAGGGGGGGACAGGGGCCCTCGGGAGCAGTACTTC. Encoded protein: CSVEGGDRGPREQYF.

This clone is a singleton in its sample. The chain carries TRBV9 and TRBJ1-2, with 9 positions matching TRBD1. The CDR3 covers 15 residues. CDR1 and CDR2 (germline): SGDLS, YYNGEE. V gave up 3 bases and J gave up 0 bases; unmatched junction bases: 3. The CDR3 protein is CASSGRQGANYGYTF. CDR3 coding DNA: TGTGCCAGCAGCGGTAGACAGGGGGCTAACTATGGCTACACCTTC.

This clone was detected only once. The V and J genes are TRBV2 and TRBJ2-3; 14 nucleotides line up with TRBD2. Germline V lookup: CDR1 SNHLY, CDR2 FYNNEI. The ends lost 5 bases at V and 3 bases at J; junction bases unmatched: 4. This CDR3 has 16 residues. The DNA of the CDR3 is TGTGCCAGCAGTCGACTAGCGGGGGGGCCAACAGATACGCAGTATTTT. Translation: CASSRLAGGPTDTQYF.

The table lists this clone with a few counts. J is TRBJ2-1 and V is TRBV5-4; no reliable D call. Germline CDR1 and CDR2: SGHNT and YYREEE (reference sequence). V was cut by 0 bases and J by 6 bases, with 4 bases left in between. CDR3 size: 12 residues. The CDR3 is CASSLVANEQFF. CDR3 sequence (DNA): TGTGCCAGCAGCTTGGTTGCCAATGAGCAGTTCTTC.

This clone showed up just once. The chain uses TRBV7-8 and TRBJ2-7; D remains unclear. With 8 bases removed from V and 3 bases from J, the gap between germline ends came to 11 bases. CDR1 is SGHVS, CDR2 FQNEAQ, per germline. This CDR3 is built from 12 residues. CDR3 region: CASGPRRYEQYF. Written as DNA, the CDR3 is TGTGCCAGCGGCCCGAGGCGCTACGAGCAGTACTTC. Variable domain in full (rest from reference TRBV7-8 and TRBJ2-7): GAGVSQSPRYKVAKRGQDVALRCDPISGHVSLFWYQQALGQGPEFLTYFQNEAQLDKSGLPSDRFFAERPEGSVSTLKIQRTQQEDSAVYLCASGPRRYEQYFGPGTRLTVT.

This clone was found a few times. The rearrangement uses TRBV18 and TRBJ1-3; the D is unclear. CDR1 is KGHSH and CDR2 is LQKENI in the germline V gene. The CDR3 is 15 residues long. V was trimmed by 3 bases and J by 2 bases, leaving 11 bases between them. The CDR3 loop reads CASSPGPRAGNTIYF. CDR3 nucleotide sequence: TGTGCCAGCTCACCCGGGCCGCGAGCTGGAAACACCATATATTTT.

This chain connects TRBV10-3 to TRBJ2-2; no clear D. V was clipped by 8 bases and J by 4 bases, with 11 bases between them. This CDR3 comprises 13 residues. Germline assignment: CDR1 ENHRY and CDR2 SYGVKD. The CDR3 nucleotides are TGTGCCATCTCCGGCGATGCCACCGGGGAGCTGTTTTTT. It translates to CAISGDATGELFF.

This chain connects TRBV2 to TRBJ2-3; 8 bases line up with TRBD2. The V segment lost 11 bases and the J segment 0 bases; nucleotides outside the gene matches: 4. Germline V gene data show CDR1 as SNHLY and CDR2 as FYNNEI. This CDR3 has 13 residues. In nucleotides, the CDR3 is TGTGCCTTGACTAGCGCTAGCACAGATACGCAGTATTTT. Its translation is CALTSASTDTQYF.

The chain joins TRBV5-1 to TRBJ2-1; no reliable D call. The V gene's germline CDR1 is SGHRS and CDR2 YFSETQ. V lost 0 bases and J lost 0, with 7 bases in between. CDR3 length equals 15 residues. The CDR3 DNA follows: TGCGCCAGCAGCTTGGGGTCAGCCTCCTACAATGAGCAGTTCTTC. This gives the protein CASSLGSASYNEQFF. The entire variable domain, with the rest obtained from reference TRBV5-1 and TRBJ2-1, is as follows: KAGVTQTPRYLIKTRGQQVTLSCSPISGHRSVSWYQQTPGQGLQFLFEYFSETQRNKGNFPGRFSGRQFSNSRSEMNVSTLELGDSALYLCASSLGSASYNEQFFGPGTRLTVL.

V usage is TRBV6-1 and J usage is TRBJ1-1; D not certain. The CDR3 runs to 10 residues. Trimming took 3 bases from V and 10 from J, leaving 6 bases between them. Germline CDR1 reads MNHNS; CDR2 reads SASEGT. Written as DNA, the CDR3 is TGTGCCAGCAGTGAGGTTAGAGCTTTCTTT. Translated, it gives CASSEVRAFF.

Here the CDR3 reads CASSAGQEAGELFF. In DNA, the CDR3 is TGTGCCAGTAGTGCGGGACAGGAGGCCGGGGAGCTGTTTTTT. This sequence joins TRBV19 and TRBJ2-2, with 8 bases fitting TRBD1. With V trimmed by 5 bases and J by 6 bases, 5 bases remained unmatched. The germline V gene encodes CDR1 LNHDA and CDR2 SQIVND (reference sequence). CDR3 size: 14 residues.

The chain combines TRBV30 with TRBJ2-3, with 14 positions matching TRBD2. The CDR3 is made up of 14 amino acids. Trimming took 5 bases from V and 3 from J; bases not matched to a gene: 1. Germline-derived CDR1 and CDR2 are GTSNPN and SVGIG (reference sequence). The CDR3 sequence: CAWGLAGGTDTQYF. For the CDR3, the DNA is TGTGCCTGGGGACTAGCGGGAGGTACAGATACGCAGTATTTT.

V gene TRBV29-1 combines with J gene TRBJ1-2; D ambiguous. The V end was cut by 2 bases, the J end by 8 bases, with 9 bases between. This CDR3 comprises 11 residues. Germline assignment: CDR1 SQVTM and CDR2 ANQGSEA. CDR3 coding DNA: TGCAGCGTTGAATTGGGAGGGGGCTACACCTTC. Translating gives CSVELGGGYTF. Full variable domain (rest looked up from reference TRBV29-1 and TRBJ1-2): SAVISQKPSRDICQRGTSLTIQCQVDSQVTMMFWYRQQPGQSLTLIATANQGSEATYESGFVIDKFPISRPNLTFSTLTVSNMSPEDSSIYLCSVELGGGYTFGSGTRLTVV.